These 30 T cell receptor beta chains were sequenced from one sample in a study of T cells in Graves' hyperthyroidism and ophthalmopathy. RNA transcripts served as the template for amplifying TCR beta CDR3 regions. A first-round RT-PCR of the TCR CDR3 used the HTBI primer set. MiXCR was run by TCRdb on the multiplex PCR reads, yielding one entry per CDR3 protein. Of a few hundred thousand distinct CDR3 sequences listed, around 42% are singletons. Sample: peripheral blood or thyroid tissue (not recorded which). The receptors shown here come from a woman aged 18-35 years with Graves' hyperthyroidism.

In its sample, this clonotype was seen many times. The gene calls are TRBV7-2 and TRBJ2-7; D uncertain. The germline V gene encodes CDR1 SGHTA and CDR2 FQGNSA. The germline V and J ends were trimmed by 1 base and 2 bases, with 6 bases remaining between them. The CDR3 contains 13 residues. CDR3 sequence reads: CASSLETAYEQYF. The CDR3 coding sequence is TGTGCCAGCAGCTTAGAAACAGCCTACGAGCAGTACTTC. Full variable domain (missing parts from reference TRBV7-2 and TRBJ2-7): GAGVSQSPSNKVTEKGKDVELRCDPISGHTALYWYRQSLGQGLEFLIYFQGNSAPDKSGLPSDRFSAERTGGSVSTLTIQRTQQEDSAVYLCASSLETAYEQYFGPGTRLTVT.

This clonotype occurred a few times. The gene calls are TRBV5-6 and TRBJ2-1, with 7 nucleotides matching TRBD2. Germline V lookup: CDR1 SGHDT, CDR2 YYEEEE. The CDR3 consists of 14 residues. The V gene end was trimmed by 4 bases and the J gene end by 3 bases; junction bases not matched to a gene: 4. CDR3 loop: CASSPAGNYNEQFF. DNA of the CDR3: TGTGCCAGCAGCCCAGCGGGGAACTACAATGAGCAGTTCTTC.

V gene TRBV10-3 combines with J gene TRBJ1-2; the match to TRBD1 covers 9 bases. Trimming cost V 6 bases and J 5 bases; bases outside gene matches: 31. CDR1 is ENHRY and CDR2 is SYGVKD in the germline V gene. The CDR3 spans 22 residues. The CDR3: CAISQSPDTPPRTGVFGYGYTF. Here the CDR3 DNA reads TGTGCCATCAGCCAGAGCCCAGACACCCCTCCTAGGACAGGGGTCTTCGGTTATGGCTACACCTTC.

This clonotype was counted only a few times. This chain connects TRBV6-1 to TRBJ1-1, with a possible D match to TRBD1 (6 bases). The length of the CDR3 is 15 residues. CDR1 is MNHNS and CDR2 is SASEGT in the germline V gene. Trimming took off 8 bases at V and 1 base at J, with 17 bases between the two ends. CDR3 nucleotide sequence: TGTGCCAGCTGCCTGAGGGGGGGTCAGAACACTGAAGCTTTCTTT. This sequence encodes CASCLRGGQNTEAFF.

This chain connects TRBV12-3 or TRBV12-4 to TRBJ2-5; D unresolved. CDR3 length: 10 residues. V dropped 1 base and J dropped 10 bases, with 4 bases sitting between them. The CDR3 DNA is TGTGCCAGCAGTTTAGTGATCCAGTACTTC. Translated: CASSLVIQYF.

Comments on this clonotype: At one of its ends the junction is not consistent with the germline gene, which may arise from a read error. The chain couples TRBV20-1 to TRBJ2-5; possible D gene TRBD2, 6 bases. The germline gives CDR1 DFQATT, CDR2 SNEGSKA (reference sequence). This CDR3 has 14 amino acids. The CDR3 DNA sequence: TGCAGTGCTAGAGATACCGGGGGTCAAGAAACCCAGAACTTC. It translates to CSARDTGGQETQNF.

This clonotype was seen many times. The V gene is TRBV7-2, the J gene TRBJ2-2, with D unclear. Germline V CDR1 and CDR2: SGHTA, FQGNSA. Trimming left V 1 base short and J 3 bases short, with 12 bases between. This CDR3 region has 16 residues. CDR3 in DNA: TGTGCCAGCAGCTTAGGTGGTCCGCGAGACACCGGGGAGCTGTTTTTT. Protein sequence: CASSLGGPRDTGELFF.

This clonotype was picked up a small number of times. The rearrangement uses TRBV27 and TRBJ1-6, with no clear D. V was cut by 10 bases and J by 8 bases, with 15 bases left in between. The CDR3 contains 13 residues. The germline gives CDR1 MNHEY, CDR2 SMNVEV (reference sequence). CDR3 bases: TGTGCCACCTTAGGGCGTCGGGATTCACCCCTCCACTTT. Translation: CATLGRRDSPLHF.

The V gene is TRBV7-9, the J gene TRBJ2-1; 10 nucleotides line up with TRBD2. CDR1 and CDR2 from the germline V gene are SEHNR and FQNEAQ (reference sequence). V lost 5 bases and J lost 0; bases outside the gene matches: 10. CDR3 length: 18 amino acids. As DNA, the CDR3 is TGTGCCAGCAGCAAAGGGGCTAGCGGGAGCCTCTCCTACAATGAGCAGTTCTTC. Its protein is CASSKGASGSLSYNEQFF. Full variable domain (missing parts from reference TRBV7-9 and TRBJ2-1): DTGVSQNPRHKITKRGQNVTFRCDPISEHNRLYWYRQTLGQGPEFLTYFQNEAQLEKSRLLSDRFSAERPKGSFSTLEIQRTEQGDSAMYLCASSKGASGSLSYNEQFFGPGTRLTVL.

This clonotype has a count of ten or more. J is TRBJ2-5 and V is TRBV20-1; D uncertain. The CDR3 covers 13 residues. V dropped 7 bases and J dropped 4 bases, with 16 bases sitting between them. From germline, CDR1 is DFQATT and CDR2 SNEGSKA (reference sequence). The CDR3: CSEDRDNGETQYF. The CDR3 region has the DNA TGCAGTGAGGATAGGGATAACGGAGAGACCCAGTACTTC.

This clonotype was seen many times. This chain joins TRBV10-2 and TRBJ2-7; no definite D call. There are 16 residues in the CDR3. Germline V gene data show CDR1 as WSHSY and CDR2 as SAAADI. V shed 0 bases and J shed 0 bases, with 12 bases lying between them. DNA of the CDR3: TGCGCCAGCAGTGAGTCGCCCCCCTGGAGCTCCTACGAGCAGTACTTC. It translates to CASSESPPWSSYEQYF.

In this sample, this clonotype turned up many times. This chain connects TRBV5-4 to TRBJ1-2; TRBD1 might be the D (6 bases). Germline assignment: CDR1 SGHNT and CDR2 YYREEE (reference sequence). Deletions cut 0 bases from V and 7 bases from J, with 19 bases between. The CDR3 loop spans 16 amino acids. The CDR3 bases are TGTGCCAGCAGCTTGGCCTTTGGGGGGCAGTGGAGTGGCTACACCTTC. This sequence encodes CASSLAFGGQWSGYTF.

The chain recombines TRBV2 with TRBJ2-3, with D perhaps matching TRBD2 (5 bases). V lost 7 bases and J 2 bases, leaving 13 bases between the germline ends. The CDR3 runs 14 residues. The V gene's germline CDR1 is SNHLY and CDR2 FYNNEI. CDR3 amino acids: CASIARAVTDTQYF. In DNA, the CDR3 is TGTGCCAGCATCGCGCGGGCGGTCACAGATACGCAGTATTTT.

The rearrangement uses TRBV7-2 and TRBJ2-3; the match to TRBD2 covers 9 bases. From germline, CDR1 is SGHTA and CDR2 FQGNSA. CDR3 length: 14 amino acids. The ends lost 5 bases at V and 4 bases at J; junction bases unmatched: 4. In nucleotides, the CDR3 is TGTGCCAGCAGCGCTAGCGGGGCGGCAGATACGCAGTATTTT. Residues: CASSASGAADTQYF. Full variable domain (missing parts from reference TRBV7-2 and TRBJ2-3): GAGVSQSPSNKVTEKGKDVELRCDPISGHTALYWYRQSLGQGLEFLIYFQGNSAPDKSGLPSDRFSAERTGGSVSTLTIQRTQQEDSAVYLCASSASGAADTQYFGPGTRLTVL.

This clonotype was seen a handful of times. The chain has TRBV11-3 and TRBJ2-7; no clear D. The CDR3 runs 14 residues. Germline V gene data show CDR1 as SGHNT and CDR2 as YENEEA. With 6 bases removed from V and 4 bases from J, the gap between germline ends came to 16 bases. CDR3 sequence reads: CASSSDPAGYEQYF. The CDR3 nucleotides read TGTGCCAGCAGTTCAGACCCGGCCGGGTACGAGCAGTACTTC.

This clonotype was found many times. This chain connects TRBV7-3 to TRBJ2-7; 7 bases fit TRBD2. CDR3 length: 12 residues. With V trimmed by 6 bases and J by 5 bases, 4 bases remained unmatched. The germline V gene encodes CDR1 SGHTA and CDR2 FQGTGA. The CDR3, as DNA: TGTGCCAGCAGTCCGGGGAGGGACGAGCAGTACTTC. Protein product: CASSPGRDEQYF.

Points on this clonotype: A much larger clone lies a single base off, so this may be a read error. This chain connects TRBV19 to TRBJ1-4; TRBD1 matches at 8 bases. CDR3 length: 14 residues. V trimming: 9 bases; J trimming: 5 bases; junction bases outside the gene matches: 8. Germline CDR1 is LNHDA and CDR2 is SQIVND (reference sequence). CDR3 bases: TGTGCCAGCAGCCCCTGGACAGGGAATGAAAAACTGTTTTTT. As protein: CASSPWTGNEKLFF.

There are many counts of this clonotype. This chain connects TRBV7-9 to TRBJ1-1, with D perhaps TRBD1 (6 bases). The germline V gene encodes CDR1 SEHNR and CDR2 FQNEAQ (reference sequence). CDR3 length equals 14 residues. The V gene lost 5 bases and the J gene lost 5 bases, with 15 bases spanning the gap. CDR3: CASSRSGAETEAFF. The CDR3 bases are TGTGCCAGCAGCCGCTCGGGGGCAGAGACTGAAGCTTTCTTT. Full variable domain (missing parts from reference TRBV7-9 and TRBJ1-1): DTGVSQNPRHKITKRGQNVTFRCDPISEHNRLYWYRQTLGQGPEFLTYFQNEAQLEKSRLLSDRFSAERPKGSFSTLEIQRTEQGDSAMYLCASSRSGAETEAFFGQGTRLTVV.

The J gene is TRBJ1-5, the V gene TRBV2; 8 bases fit TRBD1. The CDR3 loop spans 14 amino acids. Germline V gives CDR1 SNHLY, CDR2 FYNNEI. Losses at the gene ends were 6 bases for V and 4 bases for J; bases not matched to a gene: 5. CDR3: CASRTGQENQPQHF. The CDR3 nucleotides read TGTGCCAGCAGGACGGGACAGGAAAATCAGCCCCAGCATTTT. Together with reference TRBV2 and TRBJ1-5, the CDR3 gives the full variable domain: EPEVTQTPSHQVTQMGQEVILRCVPISNHLYFYWYRQILGQKVEFLVSFYNNEISEKSEIFDDQFSVERPDGSNFTLKIRSTKLEDSAMYFCASRTGQENQPQHFGDGTRLSIL.

For this clonotype: A much larger clone differs by one base, so this may be a read error. The rearrangement joins TRBV12-5 to TRBJ1-1; no definite D call. The germline gives CDR1 LGHNT, CDR2 FRNRAP. The V end lost 1 base, the J end lost 11 bases, and 8 bases lay between the germline ends. The CDR3 covers 11 residues. In nucleotides, the CDR3 is TGTGCTAGTGGTTTGGATGTCGAGGCTTTCTTT. It is translated as CASGLDVEAFF.

This clonotype has a count of ten or more. This chain connects TRBV5-1 to TRBJ1-6; perhaps TRBD1 as D (6 bases). Trimming left V 4 bases short and J 7 bases short, with 15 bases between. Germline CDR1 SGHRS, CDR2 YFSETQ. The CDR3 sequence is 15 residues long. CDR3 coding DNA: TGCGCCAGCAGCCGACAGGCCCTCCGGAATTCACCCCTCCACTTT. Translated: CASSRQALRNSPLHF.

This chain joins TRBV6-2 or TRBV6-3 and TRBJ2-7, with TRBD2 matching 7 bases. The CDR3 spans 18 residues. Germline V lookup: CDR1 MNHEY, CDR2 SVGEGT. V shed 2 bases, J shed 4 bases, and the junction held 17 bases outside the gene matches. CDR3 bases: TGTGCCAGCAGTTACAAGTTTAGCCTAGCGGTCATACCTTACGAGCAGTACTTC. Its protein product is CASSYKFSLAVIPYEQYF.

This clonotype was seen only a few times. V and J are TRBV7-9 and TRBJ2-7; a weak D match, TRBD2 (5 bases). V was shortened by 5 bases and J by 1 base, with 12 bases between the two germline ends. The germline V gene has CDR1 SEHNR and CDR2 FQNEAQ (reference sequence). The CDR3 contains 14 residues. DNA of the CDR3: TGTGCCAGCAGCGTTATGGAGGAATCCTACGAGCAGTACTTC. It specifies CASSVMEESYEQYF.

The sample holds many counts of this clonotype. This rearrangement joins TRBV20-1 to TRBJ2-7, with D possibly TRBD2 on 5 matching bases. Germline values: CDR1 DFQATT, CDR2 SNEGSKA (reference sequence). This CDR3 has 14 amino acids. CDR3 sequence: CSPSESGSAYEQYF. DNA of the CDR3: TGCAGCCCGTCTGAAAGCGGTTCCGCCTACGAGCAGTACTTC.

The V and J genes are TRBV20-1 and TRBJ1-2; 8 bases fit TRBD1. This CDR3 region has 13 residues. Trimming at V came to 5 bases and at J to 4 bases, leaving 6 bases not matched to a gene. The V gene's germline CDR1 is DFQATT and CDR2 SNEGSKA (reference sequence). In nucleotides, the CDR3 is TGCAGTGCTCGACAGGGGTCGGGCTATGGCTACACCTTC. It translates to CSARQGSGYGYTF.

The table lists this clonotype with a few counts. The rearrangement joins TRBV5-1 to TRBJ1-1; 7 bases line up with TRBD1. V dropped 9 bases and J dropped 14; count of bases not matched to a gene: 22. The CDR3 runs to 14 residues. Germline V lookup: CDR1 SGHRS, CDR2 YFSETQ. CDR3 residues: CATTGTEDPNEQFF. DNA for the CDR3: TGCGCCACCACCGGGACAGAAGACCCAAATGAGCAGTTCTTT.

This clonotype has more than one count but fewer than ten. This CDR3 fails to terminate in the conserved phenylalanine or tryptophan, so it likely reflects a read error. Because the CDR3's place on the DNA is in doubt, the DNA is left out and the CDR3 is given as listed by TCRdb. This chain's CDR3 is CSARQQAPGLAG. The chain has TRBV20-1 and TRBJ2-5; TRBD2, the table's D call, lacks a check against the DNA. The CDR3 spans 12 amino acids, including both terminal residues. Germline V lookup: CDR1 DFQATT, CDR2 SNEGSKA (reference sequence).

Points on this clonotype: This CDR3 fails to terminate in the conserved phenylalanine or tryptophan, so it likely reflects a read error. V usage is TRBV2 and J usage is TRBJ2-7, with a possible D match to TRBD2 (5 bases). Near its end, the DNA agrees better with TRBJ2-1, so the J call may be wrong. This CDR3 region has 14 residues. Germline CDR1 and CDR2: SNHLY and FYNNEI. DNA for the CDR3: TGTGCCAGCAGTGAGGGGAGCTCCTACAATGAGCAGTTCCTC. Translation gives CASSEGSSYNEQFL.

This clonotype was seen repeatedly, ten times or more. The genes are TRBV10-3 and TRBJ2-3; no clear D. Germline values: CDR1 ENHRY, CDR2 SYGVKD. The CDR3 runs to 11 residues. Trimming shortened V by 6 bases and J by 3 bases, and 4 bases separated the two germline ends. The CDR3 region is CAISLTDTQYF. CDR3 in DNA: TGTGCCATCAGCCTTACAGATACGCAGTATTTT.

This clonotype was counted ten times or more. The CDR3 is CASSKGGQETQYF. CDR3 nucleotides: TGTGCCAGCAGTAAGGGGGGCCAAGAGACCCAGTACTTC. The chain has TRBV6-2 or TRBV6-3 and TRBJ2-5; the D gene could be TRBD1 or TRBD2 (6 bases each). The germline CDR1 and CDR2 sequences are MNHEY and SVGEGT. The CDR3 has 13 residues. The V end lost 5 bases, the J end lost 1 base, and 8 bases lay between the germline ends.